This is a list of T cell receptor beta chains from one sample in a study of OX40 agonist ivuxolimab in advanced cancers. The table came from immunoSEQ multiplex PCR; TCRdb's copy has only in-frame clones and leaves some out. The sample records approximately 70,000 clones, more than 65% being singletons. The sequenced sample was CD4+ or CD8+ T cells sorted from blood, obtained in a trial of the OX40 agonist ivuxolimab. All receptors derive from an adult with an advanced solid tumor such as melanoma, head and neck, liver or kidney cancer. CDR3s include the opening cysteine and the closing phenylalanine or tryptophan. Fields, in order: D gene, clone size, V gene, J gene, CDR3 protein, CDR3 DNA. The D gene is left open where the match is weak. Some rows have no size entry. The others give once, few or many, or a class for an expanded clone.

D gene: .; clone size: .; V gene: TRBV28; J gene: TRBJ1-4; CDR3 protein: CATLLIGATNEKLFF; CDR3 DNA: TGTGCCACCCTATTAATCGGCGCAACTAATGAAAAACTGTTTTTT
D gene: .; clone size: .; V gene: TRBV20-1; J gene: TRBJ1-2; CDR3 protein: CSVGPFYGYTF; CDR3 DNA: TGCAGTGTAGGACCGTTCTATGGCTACACCTTC
D gene: .; clone size: .; V gene: TRBV5-6; J gene: TRBJ2-4; CDR3 protein: CASSLGFQGNYRENIQYF; CDR3 DNA: TGTGCCAGCAGCTTGGGGTTTCAGGGGAATTATAGAGAAAACATTCAGTACTTC
D gene: .; clone size: .; V gene: TRBV5-1; J gene: TRBJ2-5; CDR3 protein: CASSLVGGQETQYF; CDR3 DNA: TGCGCCAGCAGCTTGGTAGGAGGCCAGGAGACCCAGTACTTC
D gene: .; clone size: .; V gene: TRBV29-1; J gene: TRBJ1-2; CDR3 protein: CSGGNVGYGYTF; CDR3 DNA: TGCAGCGGGGGGAATGTGGGCTATGGCTACACCTTC
D gene: .; clone size: .; V gene: TRBV27; J gene: TRBJ2-7; CDR3 protein: CASSFRPYRFDSSYEQYF; CDR3 DNA: TGTGCCAGCAGTTTCCGCCCTTACAGGTTTGATAGCTCCTACGAGCAGTACTTC
D gene: .; clone size: few; V gene: TRBV27; J gene: TRBJ1-1; CDR3 protein: CASSTHREVDTEAFF; CDR3 DNA: TGTGCCAGCAGTACCCACAGGGAAGTGGACACTGAAGCTTTCTTT
D gene: .; clone size: .; V gene: TRBV28; J gene: TRBJ1-3; CDR3 protein: CASSSPDDRYSGNTIYF; CDR3 DNA: TGTGCCAGCAGTTCCCCTGACGACAGGTACTCTGGAAACACCATATATTTT
D gene: TRBD1; clone size: .; V gene: TRBV11-2; J gene: TRBJ1-2; CDR3 protein: CASSFDRVYGYTF; CDR3 DNA: TGTGCCAGCAGCTTCGACAGGGTTTATGGCTACACCTTC
D gene: .; clone size: .; V gene: TRBV4-2; J gene: TRBJ1-1; CDR3 protein: CASSQEFRMEAFF; CDR3 DNA: TGTGCCAGCAGCCAAGAATTTCGTATGGAGGCTTTCTTT
D gene: .; clone size: .; V gene: TRBV7-6; J gene: TRBJ1-2; CDR3 protein: CASSLVTGQSDYGYTF; CDR3 DNA: TGTGCCAGCAGCTTAGTAACTGGCCAAAGTGACTATGGCTACACCTTC
D gene: .; clone size: .; V gene: TRBV19; J gene: TRBJ2-4; CDR3 protein: CASGNLAKNIQYF; CDR3 DNA: TGTGCCAGCGGGAACTTAGCCAAAAACATTCAGTACTTC
D gene: TRBD2; clone size: .; V gene: TRBV6-5; J gene: TRBJ2-2; CDR3 protein: CASSSSGGLIPGELFF; CDR3 DNA: TGTGCCAGCAGTTCCTCGGGGGGTCTTATTCCCGGGGAGCTGTTTTTT
D gene: .; clone size: .; V gene: TRBV5-4; J gene: TRBJ2-2; CDR3 protein: CAISTGYTGELFF; CDR3 DNA: TGTGCCATTTCTACAGGATACACCGGGGAGCTGTTTTTT
D gene: .; clone size: .; V gene: TRBV6-4; J gene: TRBJ2-3; CDR3 protein: CASSVGPSLYF; CDR3 DNA: TGTGCCAGCAGTGTCGGGCCAAGCCTGTATTTT
D gene: .; clone size: .; V gene: TRBV7-9; J gene: TRBJ2-7; CDR3 protein: CASSLAAGGRTLEQYF; CDR3 DNA: TGTGCCAGCAGCTTAGCCGCCGGCGGCCGAACCCTCGAGCAGTACTTC
D gene: TRBD1; clone size: few; V gene: TRBV5-4; J gene: TRBJ1-6; CDR3 protein: CASSSDRGHSPLHF; CDR3 DNA: TGTGCCAGCAGCTCCGACAGGGGTCATTCACCCCTCCACTTT
D gene: .; clone size: .; V gene: TRBV9; J gene: TRBJ1-2; CDR3 protein: CASSHGGDYGYTF; CDR3 DNA: TGTGCCAGCAGCCATGGGGGTGACTATGGCTACACCTTC
D gene: TRBD1; clone size: .; V gene: TRBV5-4; J gene: TRBJ2-1; CDR3 protein: CASSYGQGEQFF; CDR3 DNA: TGTGCCAGCAGCTATGGACAGGGGGAGCAGTTCTTC
D gene: TRBD2; clone size: .; V gene: TRBV27; J gene: TRBJ2-1; CDR3 protein: CASRGTSGNPTPGEQFF; CDR3 DNA: TGTGCCAGCAGGGGGACTAGCGGGAACCCTACACCGGGTGAGCAGTTCTTC
D gene: TRBD1; clone size: .; V gene: TRBV4-1; J gene: TRBJ2-1; CDR3 protein: CASSHSRDRKSAEQFF; CDR3 DNA: TGCGCCAGCAGCCACTCAAGGGACAGAAAGTCGGCTGAGCAGTTCTTC
D gene: .; clone size: .; V gene: TRBV6-6; J gene: TRBJ2-7; CDR3 protein: CASSAGTSYEQYF; CDR3 DNA: TGTGCCAGCAGTGCTGGGACCTCCTACGAGCAGTACTTC
D gene: TRBD2; clone size: .; V gene: TRBV9; J gene: TRBJ2-1; CDR3 protein: CASSPWERVAGADNEQFF; CDR3 DNA: TGTGCCAGCAGCCCGTGGGAACGGGTAGCGGGGGCCGACAATGAGCAGTTCTTC
D gene: TRBD1; clone size: .; V gene: TRBV28; J gene: TRBJ2-5; CDR3 protein: CASSYTGTGAGLAQYF; CDR3 DNA: TGTGCCAGCAGTTACACCGGGACAGGAGCCGGTTTGGCCCAGTACTTC
D gene: .; clone size: .; V gene: TRBV27; J gene: TRBJ1-1; CDR3 protein: CASSFGGLTEAFF; CDR3 DNA: TGTGCCAGCAGTTTCGGAGGGCTCACTGAAGCTTTCTTT
D gene: .; clone size: .; V gene: TRBV20-1; J gene: TRBJ2-1; CDR3 protein: CSAMDYIEQFF; CDR3 DNA: TGCAGTGCTATGGACTATATTGAGCAGTTCTTC
D gene: .; clone size: once; V gene: TRBV4-2; J gene: TRBJ2-2; CDR3 protein: CASSRDPTTGELFF; CDR3 DNA: TGTGCCAGCAGCCGAGACCCGACCACCGGGGAGCTGTTTTTT
D gene: .; clone size: .; V gene: TRBV28; J gene: TRBJ2-3; CDR3 protein: CASSKGTDTQYF; CDR3 DNA: TGTGCCAGCAGTAAGGGGACAGATACGCAGTATTTT
D gene: TRBD1; clone size: .; V gene: TRBV28; J gene: TRBJ2-2; CDR3 protein: CASSISGTGYRIANTGELFF; CDR3 DNA: TGTGCCAGCAGTATCTCCGGGACAGGTTATCGGATCGCGAACACCGGGGAGCTGTTTTTT
D gene: TRBD1; clone size: .; V gene: TRBV5-1; J gene: TRBJ2-1; CDR3 protein: CASSSWTGDYNEQFF; CDR3 DNA: TGCGCCAGCAGCTCCTGGACAGGGGACTACAATGAGCAGTTCTTC
D gene: TRBD1; clone size: .; V gene: TRBV6-5; J gene: TRBJ1-2; CDR3 protein: CASSYSKTGGGDGYTF; CDR3 DNA: TGTGCCAGCAGTTACTCGAAAACAGGGGGAGGAGATGGCTACACCTTC
D gene: .; clone size: .; V gene: TRBV10-3; J gene: TRBJ1-4; CDR3 protein: CAIGAWGNEKLFF; CDR3 DNA: TGTGCCATCGGGGCCTGGGGGAATGAAAAACTGTTTTTT
D gene: TRBD2; clone size: .; V gene: TRBV7-9; J gene: TRBJ2-3; CDR3 protein: CASSSGRMADTQYF; CDR3 DNA: TGTGCCAGCAGCTCCGGGAGGATGGCAGATACGCAGTATTTT
D gene: TRBD1; clone size: few; V gene: TRBV4-1; J gene: TRBJ1-3; CDR3 protein: CASSQWTGAEDGNTIYF; CDR3 DNA: TGCGCCAGCAGCCAATGGACAGGGGCGGAGGATGGAAACACCATATATTTT
D gene: .; clone size: .; V gene: TRBV27; J gene: TRBJ1-4; CDR3 protein: CASSFWGPGGEKLFF; CDR3 DNA: TGTGCCAGCAGTTTTTGGGGCCCAGGCGGTGAAAAACTGTTTTTT
D gene: .; clone size: few; V gene: TRBV11-2; J gene: TRBJ2-1; CDR3 protein: CASSSYREDNEQFF; CDR3 DNA: TGTGCCAGCAGCTCCTACAGGGAGGACAATGAGCAGTTCTTC
D gene: .; clone size: .; V gene: TRBV27; J gene: TRBJ2-7; CDR3 protein: CASGELPGGSYEQYF; CDR3 DNA: TGTGCCAGCGGAGAGCTCCCTGGGGGGTCCTACGAGCAGTACTTC
D gene: .; clone size: .; V gene: TRBV11-2; J gene: TRBJ1-5; CDR3 protein: CASSQPGGAQPQHF; CDR3 DNA: TGTGCCAGCAGCCAACCGGGGGGTGCTCAGCCCCAGCATTTT
D gene: .; clone size: once; V gene: TRBV5-5; J gene: TRBJ2-7; CDR3 protein: CASSLAGQRQYF; CDR3 DNA: TGTGCCAGCAGCTTGGCCGGGCAGAGGCAGTACTTC
D gene: TRBD1; clone size: .; V gene: TRBV2; J gene: TRBJ1-4; CDR3 protein: CASGDRVNEKLFF; CDR3 DNA: TGTGCCAGCGGGGACAGGGTTAATGAAAAACTGTTTTTT
D gene: .; clone size: .; V gene: TRBV19; J gene: TRBJ2-3; CDR3 protein: CASSSGGSSSTDTQYF; CDR3 DNA: TGTGCCAGTAGTAGCGGGGGCTCGTCTAGCACAGATACGCAGTATTTT
D gene: TRBD2; clone size: .; V gene: TRBV7-9; J gene: TRBJ2-3; CDR3 protein: CASSLGLAGARTDTQYF; CDR3 DNA: TGTGCCAGCAGCTTGGGACTAGCGGGAGCTCGCACAGATACGCAGTATTTT
D gene: .; clone size: .; V gene: TRBV7-5; J gene: TRBJ2-3; CDR3 protein: CASSLRQINTDTQYF; CDR3 DNA: TGTGCCAGCAGCTTAAGACAGATTAACACAGATACGCAGTATTTT
D gene: TRBD1; clone size: .; V gene: TRBV7-2; J gene: TRBJ1-4; CDR3 protein: CASSGGTASFNEKLFF; CDR3 DNA: TGTGCCAGCAGCGGAGGGACAGCTAGTTTTAATGAAAAACTGTTTTTT
D gene: TRBD2; clone size: .; V gene: TRBV11-2; J gene: TRBJ2-1; CDR3 protein: CASSFRTREYNEQFF; CDR3 DNA: TGTGCCAGCAGCTTTCGGACTAGGGAATACAATGAGCAGTTCTTC
D gene: .; clone size: .; V gene: TRBV7-6; J gene: TRBJ1-2; CDR3 protein: CASSLGSQLGYGYTF; CDR3 DNA: TGTGCCAGCAGCTTAGGGTCCCAGTTGGGCTATGGCTACACCTTC
D gene: TRBD1; clone size: .; V gene: TRBV7-7; J gene: TRBJ2-5; CDR3 protein: CASSRGTGQETQYF; CDR3 DNA: TGTGCTAGCAGCCGGGGGACAGGGCAAGAGACCCAGTACTTC
D gene: .; clone size: .; V gene: TRBV9; J gene: TRBJ1-6; CDR3 protein: CASSVDAASYNSPLHF; CDR3 DNA: TGTGCCAGCAGCGTAGATGCAGCCTCATATAATTCACCCCTCCACTTT
D gene: .; clone size: .; V gene: TRBV6-1; J gene: TRBJ1-5; CDR3 protein: CASSRITSNQPQHF; CDR3 DNA: TGTGCCAGCAGTCGAATCACAAGCAATCAGCCCCAGCATTTT
D gene: TRBD1; clone size: .; V gene: TRBV25-1; J gene: TRBJ2-4; CDR3 protein: CASSRAGGSKNIQYF; CDR3 DNA: TGTGCCAGCAGTAGGGCAGGGGGATCCAAAAACATTCAGTACTTC
D gene: .; clone size: .; V gene: TRBV27; J gene: TRBJ1-2; CDR3 protein: CASSLSGSNYGYTF; CDR3 DNA: TGTGCCAGCAGTTTATCGGGCAGCAACTATGGCTACACCTTC
D gene: .; clone size: .; V gene: TRBV6-6; J gene: TRBJ1-4; CDR3 protein: CASRGKNEKLFF; CDR3 DNA: TGTGCCAGCAGGGGAAAAAATGAAAAACTGTTTTTT
D gene: TRBD1; clone size: .; V gene: TRBV28; J gene: TRBJ1-4; CDR3 protein: CATQGGGRKEKLFF; CDR3 DNA: TGTGCCACCCAGGGGGGGGGTCGGAAGGAAAAACTGTTTTTT
D gene: .; clone size: .; V gene: TRBV4-2; J gene: TRBJ1-1; CDR3 protein: CASSLEGGTEAFF; CDR3 DNA: TGTGCCAGCAGCTTGGAAGGGGGGACTGAAGCTTTCTTT